This T cell receptor beta chain was documented in a study of blood T cell repertoires in COVID-19. Study-wide context: Sites across the United States, Italy and Spain contributed samples from acute and convalescent COVID-19. PBMCs, B-cell-depleted T cells, or T cells provided the cDNA or gDNA that made up the material.

Original analysis: Using reference gene primer amplification, nucleated cell counts were estimated. Some clones are missing from TCRdb's copy, which holds only in-frame ones; the method was immunoSEQ multiplex PCR. V and J calls and clone size come straight from that table; D and trimming were deduced from the DNA. Among about 200,000 clones, approximately 85% were seen once, and the ten largest hold about 5%. The CDR3 loop spans 14 amino acids. Germline V gives CDR1 SGDLS, CDR2 YYNGEE. With V trimmed by 0 bases and J by 10 bases, 3 bases remained unmatched. This clone was counted a few times. J is TRBJ1-6 and V is TRBV9; 8 bases line up with TRBD1. The source material was peripheral blood. This receptor was identified in a woman older than 75 with acute or convalescent COVID-19. The CDR3 region has the DNA TGTGCCAGCAGCGTAGGGACAGGGTGGTCACCCCTCCACTTT. As protein: CASSVGTGWSPLHF.